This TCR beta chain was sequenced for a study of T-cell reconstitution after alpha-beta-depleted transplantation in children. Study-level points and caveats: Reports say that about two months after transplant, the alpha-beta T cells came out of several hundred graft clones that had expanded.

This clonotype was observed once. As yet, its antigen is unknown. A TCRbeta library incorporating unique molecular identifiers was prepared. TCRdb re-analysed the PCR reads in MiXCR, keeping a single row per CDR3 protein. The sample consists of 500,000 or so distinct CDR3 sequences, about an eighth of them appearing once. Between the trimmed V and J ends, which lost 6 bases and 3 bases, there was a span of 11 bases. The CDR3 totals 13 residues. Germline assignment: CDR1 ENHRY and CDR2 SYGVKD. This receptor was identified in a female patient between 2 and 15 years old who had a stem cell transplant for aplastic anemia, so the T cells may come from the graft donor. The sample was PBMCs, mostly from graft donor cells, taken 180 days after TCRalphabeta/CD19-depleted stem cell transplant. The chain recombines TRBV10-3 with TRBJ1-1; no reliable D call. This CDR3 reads CAIRVRGYTEAFF. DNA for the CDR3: TGTGCCATCAGAGTTCGCGGGTACACTGAAGCTTTCTTT.